This T cell receptor (beta chain) comes out of a study of CD8+ T cells in alopecia areata. A few counts support this clone. The target antigen is unknown. The CDR3 runs to 15 residues. V lost 5 bases to trimming and J lost 8 bases; unmatched junction nucleotides: 12. CDR1 is GTSNPN and CDR2 is SVGIG in the germline V gene (reference sequence). In each case, RNA was isolated and then reverse transcribed into cDNA as the sequencing template. The data were produced by immunoSEQ multiplex PCR, yet TCRdb's version contains in-frame clones alone and is incomplete. The profile shows around 100,000 clones, about two fifths of them singletons. Findings of the study overall: Relative to normal scalp, lesional scalp, especially alopecia totalis/universalis, showed higher clonality.

This sequence originates from a human donor with alopecia areata. The specimen sequenced was CD4+ T cells sorted from blood. The chain uses TRBV30 and TRBJ2-2, with 9 bases that match TRBD2. The CDR3 loop is CAWAKGLAGSGELFF. In DNA form, the CDR3 reads TGTGCCTGGGCAAAGGGACTAGCCGGGAGTGGGGAGCTGTTTTTT. Looking up the rest from reference TRBV30 and TRBJ2-2 gives the full variable domain: SQTIHQWPATLVQPVGSPLSLECTVEGTSNPNLYWYRQAAGRGLQLLFYSVGIGQISSEVPQNLSASRPQDRQFILSSKKLLLSDSGFYLCAWAKGLAGSGELFFGEGSRLTVL.